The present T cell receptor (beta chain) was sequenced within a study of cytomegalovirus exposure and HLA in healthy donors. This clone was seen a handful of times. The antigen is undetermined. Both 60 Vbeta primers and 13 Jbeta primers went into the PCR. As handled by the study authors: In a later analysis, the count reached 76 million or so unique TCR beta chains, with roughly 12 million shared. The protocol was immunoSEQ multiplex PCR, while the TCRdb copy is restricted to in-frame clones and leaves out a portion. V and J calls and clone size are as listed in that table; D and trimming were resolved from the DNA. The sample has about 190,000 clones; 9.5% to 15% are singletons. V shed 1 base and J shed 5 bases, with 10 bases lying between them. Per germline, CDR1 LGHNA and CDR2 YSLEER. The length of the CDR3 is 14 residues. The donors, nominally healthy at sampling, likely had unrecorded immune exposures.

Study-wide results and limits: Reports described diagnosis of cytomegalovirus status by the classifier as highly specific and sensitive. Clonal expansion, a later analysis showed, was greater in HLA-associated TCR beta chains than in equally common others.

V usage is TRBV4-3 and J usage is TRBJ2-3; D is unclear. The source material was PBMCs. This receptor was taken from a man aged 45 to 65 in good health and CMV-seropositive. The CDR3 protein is CASSQGQVVDTQYF. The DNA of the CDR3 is TGCGCCAGCAGCCAAGGGCAGGTGGTAGATACGCAGTATTTT.